One and the same sample provided the 8 T cell receptor beta chains below, sequenced in a study of blood T cells in healthy people across ages (dated by TCRdb to about 2015). The method behind the library was 5' RACE. Sequencing was carried out with an Illumina HiSeq 2500. The second PCR ran for about 7 to 11 cycles and used a J-beta primer mix along with a sample-barcoded 5' primer. TCRdb took the public reads, trimmed them with fastp at Q25, ran MiXCR for clone calling and kept in-frame beta chains. Identical CDR3 protein sequences are pooled into one entry, listed with their most common genes and DNA. The sample table records around 800,000 distinct CDR3 sequences; under 45% of these occur just once. Around 18% of the sample comes from the top ten. The sequenced sample consisted of blood. Every receptor here comes from a man aged 55-75 years in good health.

The chain carries TRBV18 and TRBJ1-4; no firm D call. This CDR3 has 15 amino acids. Germline V gene sequence: CDR1 KGHSH, CDR2 LQKENI. Trimming stripped 4 bases from V and 0 bases from J, with 9 bases between. The CDR3 is CASSLVVSTNEKLFF. Written as DNA, the CDR3 is TGTGCCAGCTCACTTGTGGTATCAACTAATGAAAAACTGTTTTTT.

This clonotype appeared a few times. V is TRBV29-1 and J is TRBJ2-2; D may correspond to TRBD1 or TRBD2 (6 bases each). Trimming left V 6 bases short and J 6 bases short, with 20 bases between. The length of the CDR3 is 15 residues. Germline V gene data show CDR1 as SQVTM and CDR2 as ANQGSEA. For the CDR3, the DNA is TGCAGCGTCCGAGGGGGGCTATCTAGGGCCGGGGAGCTGTTTTTT. Translated, it gives CSVRGGLSRAGELFF.

This clonotype was seen more than once but under ten times. This sequence joins TRBV6-7 and TRBJ2-5; unclear D gene. TRBV6-7 is an ORF for which the function is uncertain. The CDR3 covers 16 residues. V was cut by 5 bases and J by 0 bases, with 16 bases left in between. The CDR3 sequence is CASSSETCLNQETQYF. CDR3 DNA: TGTGCCAGCAGTAGCGAGACTTGCTTAAACCAAGAGACCCAGTACTTC.

The V call is TRBV20-1, the J call TRBJ1-2, with 11 nucleotides matching TRBD1. The CDR3 spans 13 residues. Trimming at V came to 4 bases and at J to 8 bases, leaving 6 bases not matched to a gene. The germline V gene has CDR1 DFQATT and CDR2 SNEGSKA (reference sequence). CDR3: CSATDRGRGGYTF. CDR3 nucleotide sequence: TGCAGTGCTACGGACAGGGGGCGCGGGGGCTACACCTTC.

The chain employs TRBV4-3 and TRBJ2-5, with TRBD2 matching over 9 bases. Unmatched junction bases numbered 8, after V lost 0 bases and J lost 0 bases. Germline V CDR1 and CDR2: LGHNA, YSLEER. The CDR3 sequence is 18 residues long. The CDR3, as DNA: TGCGCCAGCAGCCAAGAAATCAGCGGGGGGACGTACCAAGAGACCCAGTACTTC. This gives the protein CASSQEISGGTYQETQYF.

This sequence joins TRBV6-2 or TRBV6-3 and TRBJ1-5, with D maybe TRBD1 (5 bases). Trimming cost V 1 base and J 2 bases, with 9 bases left between them. Germline V gene lookup returns CDR1 MNHEY and CDR2 SVGEGT. This CDR3 comprises 15 residues. CDR3 in amino acids: CASSYYGGGNQPQHF. CDR3 bases: TGTGCCAGCAGTTACTACGGGGGAGGCAATCAGCCCCAGCATTTT.

This clonotype was seen a few times. V usage is TRBV7-8 and J usage is TRBJ2-5, with 10 bases lining up with TRBD2. Losses at the gene ends were 5 bases for V and 3 bases for J; bases not matched to a gene: 3. The CDR3 has 14 amino acids. Germline V CDR1 and CDR2: SGHVS, FQNEAQ. The CDR3 protein is CASSTSGAEETQYF. The CDR3 coding sequence is TGTGCCAGCAGCACTAGCGGGGCCGAAGAGACCCAGTACTTC.

The gene calls are TRBV2 and TRBJ1-1; D unresolved. The V gene lost 3 bases and the J gene lost 1 base, with 12 bases spanning the gap. Germline lookup yields CDR1 SNHLY and CDR2 FYNNEI. The CDR3 consists of 15 residues. The CDR3 is CASSENWAANTEAFF. CDR3 nucleotides: TGTGCCAGCAGTGAGAATTGGGCGGCGAACACTGAAGCTTTCTTT.